These 22 T cell receptor beta chains were sequenced from one sample in a study of T-cell memory formation after mild COVID-19. TCRdb re-called the 5' RACE reads through MiXCR, storing one row per CDR3 protein. The sample includes hundreds of thousands of distinct CDR3 sequences, more than 15% seen only once; the top ten take around 12%. Sequencing was done on a sample of PBMCs or a T cell subset sorted from them (not recorded which). Receptors were obtained from an adult woman who had mild COVID-19 (a few samples of this study predate the infection). Cell type and time point are not known.

The chain recombines TRBV5-1 with TRBJ2-5, with 10 positions matching TRBD1. From germline, CDR1 is SGHRS and CDR2 YFSETQ. With 1 base clipped from V and 5 bases from J, the junction kept 5 bases outside the gene matches. The CDR3 spans 15 residues. The CDR3 protein is CASSLRGTGDETQYF. CDR3 DNA: TGCGCCAGCAGCTTGAGAGGGACAGGGGACGAGACCCAGTACTTC.

This sequence joins TRBV27 and TRBJ2-1; the match to TRBD2 covers 9 bases. The trim removed 7 bases at V and 4 bases at J, leaving 8 bases unmatched. This CDR3 has 15 residues. Per the germline V gene, CDR1 is MNHEY and CDR2 is SMNVEV (reference sequence). CDR3 DNA: TGTGCCAGCATACGAGCGGGAGGAGCGTACAATGAGCAGTTCTTC. Amino acids: CASIRAGGAYNEQFF.

The rearrangement joins TRBV7-9 to TRBJ2-3; TRBD1 matches 8 bases. CDR1 is SEHNR, CDR2 FQNEAQ, per germline (reference sequence). The CDR3 extends over 16 amino acids. V was clipped by 5 bases and J by 0 bases; unmatched bases: 7. CDR3 sequence: CASSAPDRGSTDTQYF. CDR3 sequence (DNA): TGTGCCAGCAGCGCCCCCGACAGGGGCAGCACAGATACGCAGTATTTT.

V and J are TRBV6-1 and TRBJ1-2; TRBD1 matches 7 bases. The J segment lost 2 bases and the V segment lost 6 bases, leaving 15 bases of the junction unmatched. Germline V gene sequence: CDR1 MNHNS, CDR2 SASEGT. There are 17 residues in the CDR3. The CDR3 is CASRSTRDRLINYGYTF. In DNA, the CDR3 is TGTGCCAGCAGGTCTACCCGGGACAGACTCATCAACTATGGCTACACCTTC.

In this sample, this clonotype turned up a few times. This chain uses TRBV11-2 with TRBJ1-1; the match to TRBD1 covers 8 bases. The V gene's germline CDR1 is SGHAT and CDR2 FQNNGV. The CDR3 covers 17 residues. The V and J ends lost 0 bases and 5 bases, in that order; junction bases with no gene match: 11. CDR3 protein: CASSLEFVGRGRTEAFF. The CDR3, as DNA: TGTGCCAGCAGCTTAGAATTCGTGGGCAGGGGGCGGACTGAAGCTTTCTTT.

The V and J genes are TRBV19 and TRBJ1-1; weak D call: TRBD1 (6 bases). Trimming left V 0 bases short and J 5 bases short, with 19 bases between. The CDR3 totals 17 residues. CDR1 is LNHDA, CDR2 SQIVND, per germline (reference sequence). In DNA form, the CDR3 reads TGTGCCAGTAGTATAGATACAGGGAGTTTTGTCAAGACTGAAGCTTTCTTT. Its protein product is CASSIDTGSFVKTEAFF. Together with reference TRBV19 and TRBJ1-1, the CDR3 gives the full variable domain: DGGITQSPKYLFRKEGQNVTLSCEQNLNHDAMYWYRQDPGQGLRLIYYSQIVNDFQKGDIAEGYSVSREKKESFPLTVTSAQKNPTAFYLCASSIDTGSFVKTEAFFGQGTRLTVV.

This chain connects TRBV30 to TRBJ2-5, with 11 bases aligning to TRBD2. The CDR3 covers 16 residues. Germline V gene sequence: CDR1 GTSNPN, CDR2 SVGIG (reference sequence). V gave up 4 bases and J gave up 3 bases; unmatched junction bases: 10. CDR3 DNA sequence: TGTGCCTGGATGGGGGCTCGACTAGCGGGGAAAGAGACCCAGTACTTC. Encoded protein: CAWMGARLAGKETQYF.

This clonotype came up a few times. The V and J genes are TRBV3-1 and TRBJ2-1; tentatively, D is TRBD2 (6 bases). The CDR3 is 15 residues long. Germline V gene lookup returns CDR1 LGHDT and CDR2 YNNKEL (reference sequence). V lost 4 bases and J 4 bases, leaving 14 bases between the germline ends. The CDR3 loop reads CASSRAGVGYNEQFF. CDR3 DNA: TGTGCCAGCAGCCGAGCGGGCGTGGGATACAATGAGCAGTTCTTC.

This clonotype was seen only a few times. This chain connects TRBV7-3 to TRBJ2-3; D may be TRBD2 (6 bases). CDR1 and CDR2 (germline): SGHTA, FQGTGA. The CDR3 consists of 15 residues. Trimming removed 5 bases from V and 4 bases from J, with 16 bases in between. The CDR3 nucleotides read TGTGCCAGCAGCATCATGGCGGCTAGCGCAGATACGCAGTATTTT. Translated: CASSIMAASADTQYF.

This clonotype was seen more than once but under ten times. V and J are TRBV7-9 and TRBJ1-2, with D possibly TRBD1 on 5 matching bases. The CDR3 spans 15 residues. Germline V gene data show CDR1 as SEHNR and CDR2 as FQNEAQ (reference sequence). V dropped 1 base and J dropped 2 bases, with 11 bases sitting between them. The DNA for the CDR3 is TGTGCCAGCAGCTTAGAACCAGGGCCGAACTATGGCTACACCTTC. Its protein is CASSLEPGPNYGYTF.

V usage is TRBV4-1 and J usage is TRBJ2-7; possibly TRBD2 for D (6 bases). This CDR3 spans 11 amino acids. Per the germline V gene, CDR1 is MGHRA and CDR2 is YSYEKL. V lost 6 bases and J lost 4, with 7 bases in between. Written as DNA, the CDR3 is TGCGCCAGCAGAGGAGGGTACGAGCAGTACTTC. As protein: CASRGGYEQYF.

This clonotype has more than one count but fewer than ten. The junction departs from the called germline gene at one end, perhaps through a read error. This chain joins TRBV5-1 and TRBJ2-5, with D possibly matching TRBD2 (5 bases). Germline CDR1 reads SGHRS; CDR2 reads YFSETQ. This CDR3 spans 13 amino acids. The DNA of the CDR3 is TGTGCCAGCAGTTTAGCGCTAGGAGAGACCCAGTACTTC. Residues: CASSLALGETQYF.

In regard to this clonotype: The junction departs from germline at one end; a sequencing error may be responsible. The chain couples TRBV6-2 or TRBV6-3 to TRBJ1-5; no reliable D call. Germline CDR1 MNHEY, CDR2 SVGEGT. The CDR3 totals 14 residues. CDR3 protein: CATSRFRINQPQHF. The CDR3 nucleotides read TGTGCCACCAGTCGGTTCCGTATCAATCAGCCCCAGCATTTT.

This clonotype was detected a few times. Here the CDR3 reads CASSTATGYGYTF. The CDR3 DNA reads TGTGCCAGCAGCACCGCTACAGGATATGGCTACACCTTC. The V and J genes are TRBV6-5 and TRBJ1-2, with a possible D match to TRBD1 (5 bases). Germline CDR1 and CDR2: MNHEY and SVGAGI. This CDR3 is 13 amino acids long. V lost 6 bases to trimming and J lost 5 bases, with 13 bases between them.

The V and J genes are TRBV18 and TRBJ2-6; D remains unclear. Per the germline V gene, CDR1 is KGHSH and CDR2 is LQKENI. CDR3 size: 15 residues. V lost 2 bases and J lost 1, with 6 bases in between. The CDR3 is CASSPGHSGANVLTF. CDR3 nucleotides: TGTGCCAGCTCACCAGGTCATTCTGGGGCCAACGTCCTGACTTTC.

The chain carries TRBV3-1 and TRBJ2-1; 13 nucleotides align to TRBD2. Trimming took 5 bases from V and 14 from J; bases not matched to a gene: 3. CDR1 and CDR2 from the germline V gene are LGHDT and YNNKEL (reference sequence). This CDR3 spans 12 amino acids. The CDR3 DNA reads TGTGCCAGCAGCGGACTAGCGGGGGAAGAGTTCTTC. It encodes CASSGLAGEEFF.

This chain uses TRBV5-4 with TRBJ1-1; TRBD1 might be the D (6 bases). The germline V and J ends were trimmed by 1 base and 6 bases, with 16 bases remaining between them. The V gene's germline CDR1 is SGHNT and CDR2 YYREEE (reference sequence). The CDR3 extends over 15 amino acids. The CDR3 DNA reads as TGTGCCAGCAGCTTGAGGATGGACAGTACATCTGAAGCTTTCTTT. Protein product: CASSLRMDSTSEAFF.

Details on this clonotype: The junction differs from germline at one of its ends, possibly a read error. The chain couples TRBV11-3 to TRBJ2-1; tentative D call: TRBD2 (6 bases). The CDR3 has 17 amino acids. In germline, CDR1 is SGHNT, CDR2 YENEEA. The CDR3 bases are TGTGCCAGCAGCCCCTACCTCACTGGCGGGATGGATCCCCCCCCAATCTTC. This gives the protein CASSPYLTGGMDPPPIF.

This clonotype was observed a handful of times. This chain connects TRBV5-1 to TRBJ1-2; D is unclear. The CDR3 sequence is 13 residues long. Germline CDR1 and CDR2: SGHRS and YFSETQ. V was cut by 0 bases and J by 4 bases, with 7 bases left in between. CDR3 in amino acids: CASSLEHGYGYTF. The DNA of the CDR3 is TGCGCCAGCAGCTTGGAACACGGCTATGGCTACACCTTC.

In this sample, this clonotype turned up a few times. The germline gene is not matched at one end of the junction; a read error may be the cause. The V gene is TRBV20-1, the J gene TRBJ2-1; 11 bases map to TRBD2. CDR3 length: 13 residues. Per germline, CDR1 DFQATT and CDR2 SNEGSKA (reference sequence). The CDR3 sequence: CSASRLAGNGQFF. The CDR3, as DNA: TGCAGTGCTAGTAGACTAGCGGGAAATGGGCAGTTCTTC.

This clonotype was seen more than once but under ten times. V usage is TRBV2 and J usage is TRBJ2-5; 9 bases map to TRBD2. Looked up from germline, CDR1 is SNHLY and CDR2 is FYNNEI. V was pared by 7 bases and J by 5 bases, with 11 bases of the junction left unmatched. The CDR3 covers 15 residues. The CDR3 sequence: CASTPGLAGRETQYF. The DNA of the CDR3 is TGTGCCAGCACACCGGGGCTAGCGGGACGCGAGACCCAGTACTTC.

The chain links TRBV7-6 to TRBJ2-7; D is unresolved. With 1 base removed from V and 0 bases from J, the gap between germline ends came to 10 bases. This CDR3 has 15 residues. Germline CDR1 is SGHVS and CDR2 is FNYEAQ. DNA for the CDR3: TGTGCCAGCAGCTTAGGACACAGTCCCTCCTACGAGCAGTACTTC. Translation: CASSLGHSPSYEQYF.